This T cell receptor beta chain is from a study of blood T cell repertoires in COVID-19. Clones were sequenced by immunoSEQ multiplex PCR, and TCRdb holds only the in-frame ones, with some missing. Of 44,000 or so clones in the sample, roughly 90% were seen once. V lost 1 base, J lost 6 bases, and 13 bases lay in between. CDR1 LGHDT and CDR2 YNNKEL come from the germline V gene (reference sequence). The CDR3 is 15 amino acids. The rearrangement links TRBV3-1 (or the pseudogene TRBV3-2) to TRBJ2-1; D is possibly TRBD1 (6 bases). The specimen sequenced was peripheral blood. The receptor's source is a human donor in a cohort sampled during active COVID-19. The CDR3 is CASSQGRGARNEQFF. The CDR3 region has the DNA TGTGCCAGCAGCCAAGGCAGGGGAGCACGCAATGAGCAGTTCTTC.